These 24 T cell receptor beta chains originate from one sample sequenced in a study of T cells in Graves' hyperthyroidism and ophthalmopathy. RNA transcripts provided the source from which TCR beta CDR3 regions were amplified. Primed by the HTBI set, a first-round RT-PCR was run on the TCR CDR3. TCRdb passed the multiplex PCR reads through MiXCR, listing each CDR3 protein once. The sample yields roughly 350,000 distinct CDR3 sequences, roughly an eighth seen once. Sequenced input: blood. The receptors derive from a woman in her thirties or forties with Graves' ophthalmopathy.

The sample holds many counts of this clonotype. The genes are TRBV20-1 and TRBJ2-3; 7 bases are a match to TRBD2. The junction had 13 bases not matched to a gene; V was cut back by 3 bases and J by 4 bases. The CDR3 has 16 residues. The V gene's germline CDR1 is DFQATT and CDR2 SNEGSKA (reference sequence). The CDR3 DNA follows: TGCAGTGCTAGCTTCACTACGACTAGCCCAGCAGATACGCAGTATTTT. Translation gives CSASFTTTSPADTQYF.

This clonotype occurred many times. The chain carries TRBV7-2 and TRBJ2-7; TRBD2 is a possible D gene (5 bases). V gave up 4 bases and J gave up 9 bases, with 13 bases separating them. Germline V gives CDR1 SGHTA, CDR2 FQGNSA. The CDR3 consists of 12 residues. The CDR3 DNA follows: TGTGCCAGCAGCTCTCTCGGACTTTCGCAGTACTTC. Its protein is CASSSLGLSQYF. Full variable domain (rest looked up from reference TRBV7-2 and TRBJ2-7): GAGVSQSPSNKVTEKGKDVELRCDPISGHTALYWYRQSLGQGLEFLIYFQGNSAPDKSGLPSDRFSAERTGGSVSTLTIQRTQQEDSAVYLCASSSLGLSQYFGPGTRLTVT.

The table lists this clonotype with a few counts. The chain recombines TRBV6-5 with TRBJ2-7; maybe TRBD2 (6 bases). The germline V gene encodes CDR1 MNHEY and CDR2 SVGAGI. CDR3 length: 16 residues. V lost 1 base to trimming and J lost 3 bases, with 16 bases between them. The CDR3 nucleotides read TGTGCCAGCAGTTACTTGGAGGGACCTCGATTCTACGAGCAGTACTTC. This encodes CASSYLEGPRFYEQYF.

The chain links TRBV10-3 to TRBJ2-1; 16 bases are a match to TRBD2. This CDR3 is built from 15 residues. The J segment lost 12 bases and the V segment lost 7 bases, leaving 9 bases of the junction unmatched. From germline, CDR1 is ENHRY and CDR2 SYGVKD. CDR3 sequence: CAIKSGGTSGGAQFF. CDR3 coding DNA: TGTGCCATCAAAAGTGGCGGGACTAGCGGGGGGGCGCAGTTCTTC.

This chain connects TRBV30 to TRBJ1-1; tentative D call: TRBD1 (5 bases). Trimming took off 2 bases at V and 4 bases at J, with 11 bases between the two ends. CDR1 and CDR2 from the germline V gene are GTSNPN and SVGIG (reference sequence). The CDR3 loop spans 13 amino acids. The CDR3 DNA follows: TGTGCCTGGAGTAGGGGATTCTCCACTGAAGCTTTCTTT. Translated, it gives CAWSRGFSTEAFF. The whole variable domain, remainder taken from reference TRBV30 and TRBJ1-1, is SQTIHQWPATLVQPVGSPLSLECTVEGTSNPNLYWYRQAAGRGLQLLFYSVGIGQISSEVPQNLSASRPQDRQFILSSKKLLLSDSGFYLCAWSRGFSTEAFFGQGTRLTVV.

This clonotype has only a few counts. This chain joins TRBV7-9 and TRBJ2-1; no definite D call. The germline V gene has CDR1 SEHNR and CDR2 FQNEAQ (reference sequence). This CDR3 spans 14 amino acids. The ends were cut back, 2 bases at V and 6 bases at J, with 11 bases in the middle. DNA of the CDR3: TGTGCCAGCAGCTTAAAGATAGGACCCAATGAGCAGTTCTTC. The encoded protein is CASSLKIGPNEQFF.

As concerns this clonotype: A read error may explain this, as a much larger clone is one base away. The chain employs TRBV2 and TRBJ2-7; 8 nucleotides align to TRBD1. The J call could be wrong; TRBJ2-1 is a better fit for the DNA end. This CDR3 is built from 13 residues. Germline loops: CDR1 SNHLY, CDR2 FYNNEI. The CDR3 is CASRGQADYEQFF. CDR3 coding DNA: TGTGCCAGCAGGGGACAGGCCGACTACGAGCAGTTCTTC.

This clonotype showed up many times. The V call is TRBV5-5, the J call TRBJ1-2, with 9 bases identical to TRBD1. Per germline, CDR1 SGHKS and CDR2 YYEKEE (reference sequence). The CDR3 is 15 residues long. Germline trimming cut 2 bases from V and 3 bases from J; bases unmatched to any gene: 5. The CDR3 DNA sequence: TGTGCCAGCAGCTTACAGGGGGCGGTGGACTATGGCTACACCTTC. Protein sequence: CASSLQGAVDYGYTF. The full variable domain, rest sourced from reference TRBV5-5 and TRBJ1-2, is DAGVTQSPTHLIKTRGQQVTLRCSPISGHKSVSWYQQVLGQGPQFIFQYYEKEERGRGNFPDRFSARQFPNYSSELNVNALLLGDSALYLCASSLQGAVDYGYTFGSGTRLTVV.

This clonotype came up a few times. This chain connects TRBV11-2 to TRBJ1-6; D is unclear. The CDR3 covers 13 residues. CDR1 and CDR2 from the germline V gene are SGHAT and FQNNGV. The V end lost 2 bases, the J end lost 9 bases, and 8 bases lay between the germline ends. CDR3 loop: CASSLNLGSPLHF. CDR3 sequence (DNA): TGTGCCAGCAGCTTAAATCTCGGTTCACCCCTCCACTTT.

This clonotype was recorded many times. J is TRBJ1-1 and V is TRBV3-1; D gene unclear. The CDR3 runs to 14 residues. CDR1 and CDR2 (germline): LGHDT, YNNKEL (reference sequence). V dropped 3 bases and J dropped 0 bases, with 8 bases sitting between them. The CDR3 loop is CASSQDLLNTEAFF. CDR3 in DNA: TGTGCCAGCAGCCAGGACCTTTTGAACACTGAAGCTTTCTTT.

There are many counts of this clonotype. The rearrangement joins TRBV6-5 to TRBJ1-2; D unresolved. This CDR3 is 14 amino acids long. Trimming stripped 0 bases from V and 8 bases from J, with 13 bases between. Germline V gene lookup returns CDR1 MNHEY and CDR2 SVGAGI. This chain's CDR3 is CASSYSHPLIGYTF. Here the CDR3 DNA reads TGTGCCAGCAGTTACTCTCACCCCCTGATCGGCTACACCTTC.

This clonotype was picked up many times. The chain has TRBV10-3 and TRBJ2-1, with 12 bases matching TRBD1. The V gene end was trimmed by 7 bases and the J gene end by 7 bases; junction bases not matched to a gene: 11. Germline CDR1 reads ENHRY; CDR2 reads SYGVKD. The CDR3 contains 16 residues. The CDR3 protein is CAITSSGTGGYNEQFF. The CDR3 DNA follows: TGTGCCATCACCTCCTCCGGGACAGGGGGCTATAATGAGCAGTTCTTC.

This clonotype was counted ten times or more. This sequence joins TRBV7-8 and TRBJ2-1; 7 bases align to TRBD1. The CDR3 spans 16 residues. The trim removed 4 bases at V and 0 bases at J, leaving 6 bases unmatched. From germline, CDR1 is SGHVS and CDR2 FQNEAQ. CDR3 region: CASSSETGSSYNEQFF. The CDR3 coding sequence is TGTGCCAGCAGCTCAGAGACAGGGAGCTCCTACAATGAGCAGTTCTTC. The whole variable domain, remainder taken from reference TRBV7-8 and TRBJ2-1, is GAGVSQSPRYKVAKRGQDVALRCDPISGHVSLFWYQQALGQGPEFLTYFQNEAQLDKSGLPSDRFFAERPEGSVSTLKIQRTQQEDSAVYLCASSSETGSSYNEQFFGPGTRLTVL.

This clonotype showed up just a few times. The chain joins TRBV3-1 to TRBJ1-6; D unclear. This CDR3 contains 12 residues. Trimming pared 0 bases from V and 8 bases from J, leaving 2 bases between. CDR1 and CDR2 from the germline V gene are LGHDT and YNNKEL (reference sequence). CDR3 in DNA: TGTGCCAGCAGCCAAGATTATTCACCCCTCCACTTT. Amino acid sequence: CASSQDYSPLHF.

This clonotype was picked up a small number of times. The chain recombines TRBV3-1 with TRBJ2-2; TRBD1 agrees at 8 bases. This CDR3 region has 16 residues. V was clipped by 4 bases and J by 2 bases; unmatched bases: 6. CDR1 and CDR2 (germline): LGHDT, YNNKEL (reference sequence). CDR3 sequence reads: CASSPWTGRNTGELFF. The CDR3, as DNA: TGTGCCAGCAGCCCATGGACAGGGCGAAACACCGGGGAGCTGTTTTTT.

CDR3 protein: CASGATNEKLFF. The CDR3 coding sequence is TGTGCCAGCGGGGCAACTAATGAAAAACTGTTTTTT. The genes are TRBV11-2 and TRBJ1-4; D unresolved. Germline values: CDR1 SGHAT, CDR2 FQNNGV. Trimming took off 8 bases at V and 0 bases at J, with 4 bases between the two ends. CDR3 size: 12 residues.

The chain is built from TRBV29-1 and TRBJ2-1, with D perhaps TRBD1 or TRBD2 (5 bases each). Trimming cost V 7 bases and J 12 bases, with 19 bases left between them. Germline CDR1 and CDR2: SQVTM and ANQGSEA. The CDR3 contains 12 residues. The DNA of the CDR3 is TGCAGCGCGTCGTCGGGGACCCCAGGGCAGTTCTTC. It specifies CSASSGTPGQFF.

This chain joins TRBV6-1 and TRBJ1-6; 10 bases are shared with TRBD1. The V gene end was trimmed by 1 base and the J gene end by 10 bases; junction bases not matched to a gene: 4. The CDR3 covers 15 residues. Germline V gives CDR1 MNHNS, CDR2 SASEGT. CDR3 coding DNA: TGTGCCAGCAGTGAAGGGGGACAGGGGAACTCACCCCTCCACTTT. Translation: CASSEGGQGNSPLHF.

The chain links TRBV29-1 to TRBJ2-1; 11 bases fit TRBD2. The CDR3 extends over 16 amino acids. The V and J ends lost 4 bases and 3 bases, in that order; junction bases with no gene match: 8. Germline CDR1 and CDR2: SQVTM and ANQGSEA. The CDR3 nucleotides read TGCAGCGTTGCCGCGGGACTAGCGGCAAGCTACAATGAGCAGTTCTTC. Amino acid sequence: CSVAAGLAASYNEQFF.

This clonotype was seen repeatedly, ten times or more. V is TRBV28 and J is TRBJ2-5, with 7 bases aligning to TRBD2. V lost 5 bases and J lost 4; bases outside the gene matches: 7. Germline-derived CDR1 and CDR2 are MDHEN and SYDVKM. The CDR3 runs to 14 residues. As DNA, the CDR3 is TGTGCCAGCAGTCCGGGGGGACTAAGAGAGACCCAGTACTTC. It encodes CASSPGGLRETQYF. The full variable domain, with the rest looked up from reference TRBV28 and TRBJ2-5, is DVKVTQSSRYLVKRTGEKVFLECVQDMDHENMFWYRQDPGLGLRLIYFSYDVKMKEKGDIPEGYSVSREKKERFSLILESASTNQTSMYLCASSPGGLRETQYFGPGTRLLVL.

The DNA for the CDR3 is TGTGCCAGCAGCTTGACAGGGCCTTTTGGGCCCCTCCACTTT. The encoded protein is CASSLTGPFGPLHF. This rearrangement joins TRBV5-5 to TRBJ1-6; possible D gene TRBD1, 6 bases. V shed 1 base and J shed 13 bases, with 15 bases lying between them. In germline, CDR1 is SGHKS, CDR2 YYEKEE (reference sequence). The CDR3 is 14 amino acids.

There are many counts of this clonotype. The chain recombines TRBV29-1 with TRBJ1-4; 8 nucleotides align to TRBD1. J gave up 5 bases and V 4 bases, and 3 bases lay outside the gene matches. CDR3 length: 13 amino acids. CDR1 SQVTM and CDR2 ANQGSEA come from the germline V gene. CDR3 residues: CSVARTGNEKLFF. DNA of the CDR3: TGCAGCGTTGCGAGGACAGGGAATGAAAAACTGTTTTTT.

The J gene is TRBJ1-1, the V gene TRBV10-3; D not certain. Germline CDR1 is ENHRY and CDR2 is SYGVKD. V lost 0 bases, J lost 1 base, and 12 bases lay in between. This CDR3 region has 16 residues. The CDR3 sequence: CAISESVAVGNTEAFF. CDR3 sequence (DNA): TGTGCCATCAGTGAGTCGGTGGCCGTGGGGAACACTGAAGCTTTCTTT.

The chain joins TRBV19 to TRBJ1-5; D is unresolved. Germline CDR1 and CDR2: LNHDA and SQIVND (reference sequence). V was clipped by 8 bases and J by 9 bases, with 11 bases between them. The CDR3 consists of 11 residues. The CDR3 region is CASGVERPQHF. CDR3 DNA: TGTGCCAGTGGGGTCGAACGGCCCCAGCATTTT.